This TCR beta chain appears in the sequencing data of a study of cytomegalovirus exposure and HLA in healthy donors. Turning to the study itself: Early released data comprised 80 million or so unique TCRs from HLA-typed donors.

Researchers ran the PCR with 60 Vbeta and 13 Jbeta primers. Sequencing was performed with immunoSEQ multiplex PCR; in TCRdb, only in-frame clones are kept and a portion is missing. Counted here are fewer than 110,000 clones, 65% to 80% occurring once; the ten biggest clones make up approximately 4.5%. A word on this clone: The antigen is unknown.

Donors had nominal health at sampling but likely had unrecorded immune exposures. Overall study results and limits: Presence/absence comparisons presumed near-even sequencing depth among donors. The majority of CMV-associated TCR beta chains were reported as apparently HLA-restricted in a later analysis.

The V end was cut by 4 bases, the J end by 4 bases, with 13 bases between. The CDR3 is 14 residues long. The germline CDR1 and CDR2 sequences are KGHSH and LQKENI. The sequenced sample consisted of PBMCs. The rearrangement links TRBV18 to TRBJ2-5; possible D gene TRBD1, 6 bases. The source is a male donor in good health and CMV-seronegative. This CDR3 reads CASSQQGLSETQYF. In DNA form, the CDR3 reads TGTGCCAGCTCACAACAGGGTCTATCAGAGACCCAGTACTTC.